This TCR beta chain came from a study of cytomegalovirus exposure and HLA in healthy donors. The PCR used 60 Vbeta and 13 Jbeta primers. Assay used: immunoSEQ multiplex PCR; TCRdb lists only in-frame clones, some missing. The sample has more than 90,000 clones; roughly 80% are singletons. This CDR3 contains 17 residues. Germline V gene data show CDR1 as SQVTM and CDR2 as ANQGSEA. The trim removed 6 bases at V and 2 bases at J, leaving 14 bases unmatched. This sequence originates from a man aged 35-49 years in good health and CMV-seropositive. Sequences were obtained from PBMCs. The chain employs TRBV29-1 and TRBJ2-3; 10 positions match TRBD1. The CDR3 here is CSVKSGQGVFYTDTQYF. CDR3 bases: TGCAGCGTGAAAAGTGGACAGGGGGTCTTTTACACAGATACGCAGTATTTT.